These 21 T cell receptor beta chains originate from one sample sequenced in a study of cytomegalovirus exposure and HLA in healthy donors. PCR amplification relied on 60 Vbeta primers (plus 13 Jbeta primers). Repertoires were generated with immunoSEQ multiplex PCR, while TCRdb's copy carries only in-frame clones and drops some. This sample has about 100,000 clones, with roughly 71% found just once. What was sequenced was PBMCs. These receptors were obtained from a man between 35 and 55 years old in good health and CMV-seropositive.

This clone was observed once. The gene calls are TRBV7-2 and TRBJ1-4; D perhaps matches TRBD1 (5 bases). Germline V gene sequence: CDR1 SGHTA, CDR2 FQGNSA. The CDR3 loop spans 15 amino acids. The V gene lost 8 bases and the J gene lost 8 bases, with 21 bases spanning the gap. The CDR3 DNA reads TGTGCCAGCGCCTATGTCGACAGCCCCGTCGAAAAACTGTTTTTT. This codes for CASAYVDSPVEKLFF.

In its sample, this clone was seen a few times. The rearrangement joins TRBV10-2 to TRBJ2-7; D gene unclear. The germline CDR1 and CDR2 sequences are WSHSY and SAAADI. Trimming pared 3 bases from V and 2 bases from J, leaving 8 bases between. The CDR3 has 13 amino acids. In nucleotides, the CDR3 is TGCGCCAGCAGTGAAGCGCTAACCTACGAGCAGTACTTC. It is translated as CASSEALTYEQYF.

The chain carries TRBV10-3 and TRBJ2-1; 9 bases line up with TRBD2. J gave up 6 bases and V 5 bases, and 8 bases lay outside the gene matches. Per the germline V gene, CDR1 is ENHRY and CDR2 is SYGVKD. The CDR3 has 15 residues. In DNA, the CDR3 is TGTGCCATCAGTTCAGCGGGAGGTGTCGGCAATGAGCAGTTCTTC. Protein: CAISSAGGVGNEQFF.

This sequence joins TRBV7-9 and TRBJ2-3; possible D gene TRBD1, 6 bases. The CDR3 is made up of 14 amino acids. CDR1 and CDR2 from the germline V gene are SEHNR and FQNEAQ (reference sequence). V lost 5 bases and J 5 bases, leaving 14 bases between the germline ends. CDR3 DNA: TGTGCCAGCAGCACCCTCGAGGGGGAAGATACGCAGTATTTT. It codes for CASSTLEGEDTQYF.

The CDR3 sequence is CATSRDRTGSLFGYTF. CDR3 nucleotide sequence: TGTGCCACCAGCAGAGATCGGACAGGGAGTCTTTTTGGCTACACCTTC. This sequence joins TRBV15 and TRBJ1-2; 8 bases fit TRBD1. CDR1 and CDR2 from the germline V gene are LNHNV and YYDKDF (reference sequence). Germline trimming cut 0 bases from V and 7 bases from J; bases unmatched to any gene: 10. This CDR3 comprises 16 residues.

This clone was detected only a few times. In DNA form, the CDR3 reads TGCAGCGTAGCGTCAGGGGCCGAGCAGTACTTC. Protein sequence: CSVASGAEQYF. V gene TRBV29-1 combines with J gene TRBJ2-7; possibly TRBD1 for D (6 bases). V was trimmed by 6 bases and J by 6 bases, leaving 12 bases between them. CDR1 SQVTM and CDR2 ANQGSEA come from the germline V gene. CDR3 size: 11 residues.

The CDR3 region has the DNA TGTGCCAGCAGCCAAGAACAGGGGAGCTATGGCTACACCTTC. Residues: CASSQEQGSYGYTF. The rearrangement uses TRBV14 and TRBJ1-2; TRBD1 matches at 7 bases. With V trimmed by 0 bases and J by 4 bases, 2 bases remained unmatched. The CDR3 is made up of 14 amino acids. The germline CDR1 and CDR2 sequences are SGHDN and FVKESK.

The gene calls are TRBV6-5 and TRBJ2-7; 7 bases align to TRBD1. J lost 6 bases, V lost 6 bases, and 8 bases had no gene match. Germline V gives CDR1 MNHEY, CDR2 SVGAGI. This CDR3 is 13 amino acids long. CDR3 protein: CASSKTGLGEQYF. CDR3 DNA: TGTGCCAGCAGCAAGACAGGGTTGGGCGAGCAGTACTTC.

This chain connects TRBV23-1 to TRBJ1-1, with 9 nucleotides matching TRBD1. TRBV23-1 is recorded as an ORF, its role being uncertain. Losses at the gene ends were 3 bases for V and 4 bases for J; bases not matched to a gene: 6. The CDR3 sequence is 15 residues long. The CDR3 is CASSQFTGGITEAFF. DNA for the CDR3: TGCGCCAGCAGTCAGTTCACAGGGGGCATCACTGAAGCTTTCTTT.

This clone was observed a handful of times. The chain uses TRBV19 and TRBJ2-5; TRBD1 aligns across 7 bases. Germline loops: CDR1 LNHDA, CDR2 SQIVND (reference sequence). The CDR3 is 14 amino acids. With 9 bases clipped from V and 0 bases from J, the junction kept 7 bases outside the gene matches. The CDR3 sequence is CASRQGPHQETQYF. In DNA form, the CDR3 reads TGTGCCAGCAGACAGGGCCCCCACCAAGAGACCCAGTACTTC.

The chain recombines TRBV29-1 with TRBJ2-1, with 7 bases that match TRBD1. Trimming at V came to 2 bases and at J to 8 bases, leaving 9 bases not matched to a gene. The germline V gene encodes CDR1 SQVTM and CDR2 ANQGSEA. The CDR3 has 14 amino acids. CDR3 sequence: CSVEMQGEGDEQFF. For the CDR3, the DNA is TGCAGCGTTGAAATGCAGGGGGAAGGCGATGAGCAGTTCTTC.

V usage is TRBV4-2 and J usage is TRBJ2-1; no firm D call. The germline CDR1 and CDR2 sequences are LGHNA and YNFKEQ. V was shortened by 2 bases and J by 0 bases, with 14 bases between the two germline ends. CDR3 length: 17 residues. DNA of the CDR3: TGTGCCAGCAGCCAACCCTATAGCTCCAACTCCTACAATGAGCAGTTCTTC. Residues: CASSQPYSSNSYNEQFF.

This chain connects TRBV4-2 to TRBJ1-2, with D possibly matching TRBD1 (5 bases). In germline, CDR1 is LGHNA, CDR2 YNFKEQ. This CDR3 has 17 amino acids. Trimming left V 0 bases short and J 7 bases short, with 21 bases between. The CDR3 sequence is CASSQDGPGGTIIGYTF. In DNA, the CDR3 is TGTGCCAGCAGCCAAGATGGTCCCGGGGGGACTATTATTGGCTACACCTTC.

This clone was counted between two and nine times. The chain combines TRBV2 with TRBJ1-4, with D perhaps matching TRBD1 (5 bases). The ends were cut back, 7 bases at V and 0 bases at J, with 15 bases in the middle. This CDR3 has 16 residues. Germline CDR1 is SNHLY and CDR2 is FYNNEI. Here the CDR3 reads CASKGRGETTNEKLFF. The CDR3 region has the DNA TGTGCCAGCAAGGGCCGGGGGGAGACAACTAATGAAAAACTGTTTTTT.

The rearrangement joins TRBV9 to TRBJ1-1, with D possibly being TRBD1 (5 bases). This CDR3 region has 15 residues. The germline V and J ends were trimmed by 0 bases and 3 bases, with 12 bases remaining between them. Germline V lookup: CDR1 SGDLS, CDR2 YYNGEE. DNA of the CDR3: TGTGCCAGCAGCGTAGATCCTGGAGGGGACACTGAAGCTTTCTTT. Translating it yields CASSVDPGGDTEAFF. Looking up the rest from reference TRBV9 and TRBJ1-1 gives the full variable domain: DSGVTQTPKHLITATGQRVTLRCSPRSGDLSVYWYQQSLDQGLQFLIQYYNGEERAKGNILERFSAQQFPDLHSELNLSSLELGDSALYFCASSVDPGGDTEAFFGQGTRLTVV.

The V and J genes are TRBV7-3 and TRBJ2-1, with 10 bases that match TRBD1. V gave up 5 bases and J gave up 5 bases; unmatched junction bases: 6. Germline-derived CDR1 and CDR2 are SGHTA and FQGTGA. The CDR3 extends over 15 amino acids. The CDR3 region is CASSPRDRGHNEQFF. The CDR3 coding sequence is TGTGCCAGCAGCCCCCGGGACAGGGGACACAATGAGCAGTTCTTC.

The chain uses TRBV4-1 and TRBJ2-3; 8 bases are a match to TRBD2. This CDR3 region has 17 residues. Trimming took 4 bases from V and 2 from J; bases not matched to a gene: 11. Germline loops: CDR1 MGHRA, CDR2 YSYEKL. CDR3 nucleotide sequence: TGCGCCAGCAGCCTTGGACTAGCAAGAGCCATCACAGATACGCAGTATTTT. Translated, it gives CASSLGLARAITDTQYF.

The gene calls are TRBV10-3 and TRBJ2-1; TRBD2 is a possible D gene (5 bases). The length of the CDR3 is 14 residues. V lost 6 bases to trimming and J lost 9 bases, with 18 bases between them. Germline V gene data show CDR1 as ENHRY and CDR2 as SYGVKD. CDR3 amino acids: CAISLAIGLGEQFF. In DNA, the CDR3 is TGTGCCATCAGCTTAGCGATTGGGTTGGGTGAGCAGTTCTTC.

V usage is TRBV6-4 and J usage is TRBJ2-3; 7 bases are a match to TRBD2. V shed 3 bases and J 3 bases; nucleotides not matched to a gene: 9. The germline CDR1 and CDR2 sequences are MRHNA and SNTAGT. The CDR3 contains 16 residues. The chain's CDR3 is CASSEGGGSATDTQYF. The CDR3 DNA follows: TGTGCCAGCAGTGAAGGTGGCGGGAGTGCGACAGATACGCAGTATTTT.

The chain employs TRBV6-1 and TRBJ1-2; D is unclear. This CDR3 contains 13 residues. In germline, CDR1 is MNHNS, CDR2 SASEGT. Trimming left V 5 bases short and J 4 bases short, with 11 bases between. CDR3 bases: TGTGCCAGCAGTACCCAGCGGGGCTATGGCTACACCTTC. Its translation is CASSTQRGYGYTF.

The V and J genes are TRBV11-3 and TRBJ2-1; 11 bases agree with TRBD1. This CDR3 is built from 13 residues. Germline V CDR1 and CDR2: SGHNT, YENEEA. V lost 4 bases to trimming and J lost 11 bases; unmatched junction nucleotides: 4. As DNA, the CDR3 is TGTGCCAGCAGCTCCCCGGACAGGGGGCAGCAGTTCTTC. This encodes CASSSPDRGQQFF.